This record looks at one T cell receptor beta chain sequence and its context. In the original analysis: Estimation of nucleated cell counts was performed using reference gene primer amplification. The assay was immunoSEQ multiplex PCR, and TCRdb's table has in-frame clones only and misses some. V and J calls and clone size are as listed in that table; D and trimming were resolved from the DNA. The sample includes over 150,000 clones, around four fifths of them seen just once. The source of the sample is a study of blood T cell repertoires in COVID-19. The CDR3 loop spans 13 amino acids. Germline assignment: CDR1 SGHDT and CDR2 YYEEEE. Trimming shortened V by 5 bases and J by 2 bases, and 11 bases separated the two germline ends. Participants, 18 to 89 years old, spanned about two dozen US areas. Cohort 3 donors were reported recovered after two negative PCRs, clearance, or symptom resolution.

Sequencing used PBMCs or T cells enriched from blood (not recorded which). The TCR was taken from a woman in her fifties or sixties who had recovered from COVID-19. This chain links TRBV5-6 with TRBJ2-7, with a possible D match to TRBD1 (5 bases). The CDR3 coding sequence is TGTGCCAGCAGTTTCGGACACACCTACGAGCAGTACTTC. This translates into CASSFGHTYEQYF.